This entry concerns a single T cell receptor (beta chain). What it binds is unknown. Sequence at one end of the junction differs from germline and may be a read error. This entry comes from a study of T cell responses to AZD1222 COVID-19 vaccine. General study findings and limits: Spike regions recognized by vaccine-associated CD4 TCRs spanned the protein, led by 160-218 and 743-854. Clonal diversity was possibly underestimated; the donors were predominantly white British and more often female. Reports indicate that nearly half of spike-specific TCRs are directed at unmutated variant regions. The study found Spike-specific TCR breadth and depth rose after two AZD1222 doses.

This CDR3 region has 15 residues. CDR1 is SQVTM, CDR2 ANQGSEA, per germline. Generated by immunoSEQ multiplex PCR, the TCRdb table keeps only in-frame clones and is missing some. The sample lists 170,000 or so clones, just over 85% occurring once. The receptor was isolated from an adult who received the AZD1222 COVID-19 vaccine. The sample consisted of peripheral blood, taken 28 days after the second AZD1222 dose. V is TRBV29-1 and J is TRBJ2-1; D may match TRBD1 or TRBD2 (6 bases each). Here the CDR3 reads CSFESVGGPTIVQFF. The CDR3, as DNA: TGCAGCTTTGAAAGCGTCGGGGGCCCAACCATCGTGCAGTTCTTC.